The sample holds a few counts of the clone carrying this T cell receptor (beta chain). The antigen is not known. A junction end diverges from the germline sequence, so it may reflect a read error. From germline, CDR1 is ENHRY and CDR2 SYGVKD. The CDR3 length is 13 residues. It was with 60 Vbeta and 13 Jbeta primers that the PCR ran. Measured with immunoSEQ multiplex PCR; TCRdb has only the in-frame clones, and not every one. The sample records roughly 83,000 clones, roughly 75% being singletons. This sample was taken from a study of cytomegalovirus exposure and HLA in healthy donors. Donors likely had unrecorded immune exposures despite being nominally healthy when sampled. Study results and caveats: Cytomegalovirus status was reportedly diagnosed by the classifier with high sensitivity and specificity. The study dropped some indistinguishable V segments, TRBV6-2 and TRBV6-3 among them.

The clonotype originates from a man aged 60-69 years in good health and CMV-seronegative. What was sequenced was PBMCs. This chain uses TRBV10-3 with TRBJ2-2; a possible D gene is TRBD2 (6 bases). CDR3 coding DNA: TGTGCCAGCAGTTACCGGGAGACCGGGGAGCTGTTTTTT. Translating gives CASSYRETGELFF.